Below are 22 T cell receptor beta chains sequenced from a single sample in a study of blood T cells in healthy people across ages. With a J-beta primer mix and a sample-barcoded 5' primer, a second PCR ran roughly 6 to 11 cycles. TCRdb recomputed calls from the 5' RACE reads with MiXCR, one row per CDR3 protein. Of about 1.5 million distinct CDR3 sequences in the sample, less than 45% were seen once. Sequenced sample: blood. The source is a woman aged 18-30 years in good health.

In its sample, this clonotype was seen a few times. The chain employs TRBV7-8 and TRBJ2-7, with 7 positions matching TRBD1. The V gene's germline CDR1 is SGHVS and CDR2 FQNEAQ. This CDR3 is built from 14 residues. Trimming took 5 bases from V and 3 from J; bases not matched to a gene: 7. The CDR3, as DNA: TGTGCCAGCAGCCACAGGGGTCGGTTCTACGAGCAGTACTTC. Protein sequence: CASSHRGRFYEQYF.

The chain employs TRBV4-3 and TRBJ1-5; tentatively, D is TRBD1 (6 bases). V was clipped by 0 bases and J by 6 bases, with 15 bases between them. The CDR3 contains 16 residues. CDR1 and CDR2 (germline): LGHNA, YSLEER. DNA of the CDR3: TGCGCCAGCAGCCAAGATTTCTCGGGGGGCGGTCAGCCCCAGCATTTT. As protein: CASSQDFSGGGQPQHF.

CDR3 residues: CAWKAGSYNSPLHF. CDR3 sequence (DNA): TGTGCCTGGAAGGCAGGGAGCTATAATTCACCCCTCCACTTT. The chain combines TRBV30 with TRBJ1-6; possibly TRBD1 for D (5 bases). CDR1 and CDR2 (germline): GTSNPN, SVGIG (reference sequence). Trimming took 4 bases from V and 3 from J, leaving 10 bases between them. This CDR3 is built from 14 residues.

V is TRBV27 and J is TRBJ2-5; 9 bases map to TRBD2. Germline CDR1 reads MNHEY; CDR2 reads SMNVEV (reference sequence). This CDR3 region has 16 residues. The junction had 16 bases not matched to a gene; V was cut back by 3 bases and J by 11 bases. The CDR3 nucleotides are TGTGCCAGCAGTTTCCGATGGCCGGGACTAGCAAGTGAGCAGTACTTC. Protein sequence: CASSFRWPGLASEQYF.

The chain couples TRBV28 to TRBJ2-3; the match to TRBD2 covers 11 bases. Germline V gives CDR1 MDHEN, CDR2 SYDVKM. The CDR3 has 19 amino acids. After removal of 3 bases from V and 1 base from J, the junction contained 12 bases not matched to a gene. CDR3: CASSFPPMTSGIRTDTQYF. DNA of the CDR3: TGTGCCAGCAGTTTCCCCCCCATGACTAGCGGGATTCGCACAGATACGCAGTATTTT. Full variable domain (missing parts from reference TRBV28 and TRBJ2-3): DVKVTQSSRYLVKRTGEKVFLECVQDMDHENMFWYRQDPGLGLRLIYFSYDVKMKEKGDIPEGYSVSREKKERFSLILESASTNQTSMYLCASSFPPMTSGIRTDTQYFGPGTRLTVL.

Many counts were recorded for this clonotype. The rearrangement joins TRBV6-2 or TRBV6-3 to TRBJ1-2; D ambiguous. The CDR3 contains 13 residues. CDR1 is MNHEY, CDR2 SVGEGT, per germline. V was clipped by 6 bases and J by 4 bases, with 12 bases between them. This chain's CDR3 is CASSPASSYGYTF. The CDR3 bases are TGTGCCAGCAGCCCCGCAAGTTCCTATGGCTACACCTTC.

This clonotype turned up a few times. The chain combines TRBV28 with TRBJ1-2; TRBD1 might be the D (6 bases). The length of the CDR3 is 14 residues. V shed 3 bases and J shed 8 bases, with 16 bases lying between them. Germline values: CDR1 MDHEN, CDR2 SYDVKM. The CDR3 region is CASSLLAGVRGYTF. Here the CDR3 DNA reads TGTGCCAGCAGTTTGTTAGCAGGGGTGAGAGGCTACACCTTC.

This clonotype was detected only once. This sequence joins TRBV27 and TRBJ2-5, with 7 bases that match TRBD1. This CDR3 is 16 amino acids long. Trimming at V came to 0 bases and at J to 11 bases, leaving 15 bases not matched to a gene. From germline, CDR1 is MNHEY and CDR2 SMNVEV (reference sequence). CDR3 amino acids: CASSLSLRGGAFQQYF. The CDR3 DNA reads TGTGCCAGCAGTTTATCCCTGAGAGGGGGCGCTTTTCAGCAGTACTTC.

This clonotype was seen more than once but under ten times. The chain joins TRBV29-1 to TRBJ2-7; 8 bases match TRBD2. Germline CDR1 is SQVTM and CDR2 is ANQGSEA. The ends lost 1 base at V and 6 bases at J; junction bases unmatched: 5. The CDR3 totals 13 residues. The CDR3: CSVEGLAKGEQYF. CDR3 bases: TGCAGCGTTGAAGGACTAGCGAAGGGCGAGCAGTACTTC.

This chain connects TRBV25-1 to TRBJ2-5, with 10 bases that match TRBD1. The J call is in doubt because the DNA end fits TRBJ2-7 better. In germline, CDR1 is MGHDK, CDR2 SYGVNS. The CDR3 is 18 residues long. The chain's CDR3 is CASSVLRGPLGTGVEQYF. For the CDR3, the DNA is TGTGCCAGCAGTGTTTTAAGGGGTCCTTTAGGGACAGGGGTCGAGCAGTACTTC.

To note about this clonotype: Germline is not matched at one junction end, which may reflect a read error. The CDR3 sequence: CASSTLGGHERFF. CDR3 coding DNA: TGTGCCAGCAGTACCCTTGGCGGGCATGAGCGGTTCTTC. V is TRBV27 and J is TRBJ2-1, with D tentatively TRBD2 (5 bases). Germline loops: CDR1 MNHEY, CDR2 SMNVEV (reference sequence). The CDR3 runs to 13 residues.

This chain links TRBV9 with TRBJ1-4; unclear D gene. V was pared by 3 bases and J by 6 bases, with 15 bases between. CDR3 length equals 15 residues. Germline CDR1 reads SGDLS; CDR2 reads YYNGEE. The CDR3 nucleotides read TGTGCCAGCAGCGATTCCGGGCATGGGGATGAAAAACTGTTTTTT. This translates into CASSDSGHGDEKLFF.

This clonotype was seen more than once but under ten times. V usage is TRBV7-9 and J usage is TRBJ1-4; D is unclear. V lost 4 bases and J 7 bases, leaving 13 bases between the germline ends. The V gene's germline CDR1 is SEHNR and CDR2 FQNEAQ (reference sequence). There are 14 residues in the CDR3. The CDR3, as DNA: TGTGCCAGCAGCTCGTGGACGGGTTTTGAAAAACTGTTTTTT. It codes for CASSSWTGFEKLFF.

In its sample, this clonotype was seen a few times. This chain joins TRBV7-9 and TRBJ1-1, with 8 bases matching TRBD1. V dropped 5 bases and J dropped 3; count of bases not matched to a gene: 11. CDR1 is SEHNR, CDR2 FQNEAQ, per germline (reference sequence). The CDR3 loop spans 16 amino acids. As DNA, the CDR3 is TGTGCCAGCAGCCAAAGACAGGGGTTGGAGGACACTGAAGCTTTCTTT. It specifies CASSQRQGLEDTEAFF.

This chain uses TRBV14 with TRBJ2-1; the match to TRBD1 covers 9 bases. The germline CDR1 and CDR2 sequences are SGHDN and FVKESK. CDR3 length: 13 amino acids. The J segment lost 15 bases and the V segment lost 2 bases, leaving 8 bases of the junction unmatched. The CDR3 here is CASSQIQGATLFF. CDR3 DNA sequence: TGTGCCAGCAGCCAAATACAGGGGGCTACACTGTTCTTC.

This clonotype was observed a handful of times. V usage is TRBV6-6 and J usage is TRBJ2-7; a weak D match, TRBD2 (5 bases). There are 14 residues in the CDR3. Trimming shortened V by 6 bases and J by 7 bases, and 19 bases separated the two germline ends. Germline CDR1 and CDR2: MNHNY and SVGAGI (reference sequence). The CDR3 is CASRLGQRLPEQYF. The CDR3 DNA reads TGTGCCAGCAGGCTTGGGCAGCGGCTACCAGAGCAGTACTTC.

The CDR3 DNA sequence: TGTGCCAGCAGCTCCCGCTCTCAGGAACGAGAAAAACTGTTTTTT. Residues: CASSSRSQEREKLFF. The chain has TRBV5-5 and TRBJ1-4; D remains unclear. The V and J ends lost 3 bases and 8 bases respectively, with 17 bases between them. CDR3 length: 15 amino acids. Germline V CDR1 and CDR2: SGHKS, YYEKEE (reference sequence).

As DNA, the CDR3 is TGTGCCAGCATCCTCGGGACACGCAATGAGCAGTTCTTC. Translation gives CASILGTRNEQFF. The chain recombines TRBV7-2 with TRBJ2-1; a weak D match, TRBD1 (6 bases). This CDR3 spans 13 amino acids. Germline V lookup: CDR1 SGHTA, CDR2 FQGNSA. Trimming stripped 7 bases from V and 6 bases from J, with 13 bases between.

In this sample, this clonotype turned up a few times. V gene TRBV7-6 combines with J gene TRBJ1-5; D is ambiguous. Germline CDR1 is SGHVS and CDR2 is FNYEAQ. The CDR3 totals 13 residues. V gave up 1 base and J gave up 7 bases, with 8 bases separating them. The CDR3 region has the DNA TGTGCCAGCAGCTTAGACAGTGGGCAGCCCCAGCATTTT. It translates to CASSLDSGQPQHF.

The V gene is TRBV3-1, the J gene TRBJ2-3; no definite D call. The CDR3 sequence is 13 residues long. From germline, CDR1 is LGHDT and CDR2 YNNKEL (reference sequence). V was pared by 4 bases and J by 6 bases, with 11 bases between. CDR3 in DNA: TGTGCCAGCAGCCCCTCGTTCCAGGATACGCAGTATTTT. This codes for CASSPSFQDTQYF.

The chain joins TRBV20-1 to TRBJ2-3; D gene ambiguous. Germline CDR1 DFQATT, CDR2 SNEGSKA (reference sequence). The V gene lost 0 bases and the J gene lost 2 bases, with 6 bases spanning the gap. The CDR3 spans 13 residues. The CDR3 DNA reads as TGCAGTGCTAGAGATACTACCACAGATACGCAGTATTTT. Protein sequence: CSARDTTTDTQYF.

The CDR3 is CASSWGRGPNTEAFF. The CDR3 DNA reads as TGTGCCAGCAGCTGGGGCAGGGGGCCGAACACTGAAGCTTTCTTT. V usage is TRBV7-2 and J usage is TRBJ1-1, with 8 bases identical to TRBD1. The ends lost 4 bases at V and 1 base at J; junction bases unmatched: 5. CDR1 is SGHTA, CDR2 FQGNSA, per germline. The length of the CDR3 is 15 residues.